This T cell receptor beta chain was profiled in a study of OX40 agonist ivuxolimab in advanced cancers. Study overall: Treatment of patients was with ivuxolimab, an agonistic anti-OX40 (CD134) antibody.

CDR1 SQVTM and CDR2 ANQGSEA come from the germline V gene. With 4 bases removed from V and 8 bases from J, the gap between germline ends came to 23 bases. The CDR3 totals 15 residues. Study results and limitations: Nonresponders, in some cases, also had low normalized T-cell clonal expansion. Among expanded peripheral T cells, antigen specificity went undetermined. Some of the lowest clonal expansion was seen in partial responders at 0.1-3.0 mg/kg.

Regarding this clone: Its antigen is not identified.

Some clones are missing from TCRdb's copy, which holds only in-frame ones; the method was immunoSEQ multiplex PCR. This sample has about 96,000 clones; about 80% occur once, and the top ten carry around 5.8%. This receptor was identified in an adult with an advanced solid tumor such as melanoma, head and neck, liver or kidney cancer. Sample: CD4+ or CD8+ T cells sorted from blood, taken in a trial of the OX40 agonist ivuxolimab. The rearrangement uses TRBV29-1 and TRBJ1-2, with D perhaps matching TRBD1 (6 bases). CDR3 bases: TGCAGCGTTGTCGGGGGGGGCGACGGTCTCGGCGGCTACACCTTC. Its translation is CSVVGGGDGLGGYTF.